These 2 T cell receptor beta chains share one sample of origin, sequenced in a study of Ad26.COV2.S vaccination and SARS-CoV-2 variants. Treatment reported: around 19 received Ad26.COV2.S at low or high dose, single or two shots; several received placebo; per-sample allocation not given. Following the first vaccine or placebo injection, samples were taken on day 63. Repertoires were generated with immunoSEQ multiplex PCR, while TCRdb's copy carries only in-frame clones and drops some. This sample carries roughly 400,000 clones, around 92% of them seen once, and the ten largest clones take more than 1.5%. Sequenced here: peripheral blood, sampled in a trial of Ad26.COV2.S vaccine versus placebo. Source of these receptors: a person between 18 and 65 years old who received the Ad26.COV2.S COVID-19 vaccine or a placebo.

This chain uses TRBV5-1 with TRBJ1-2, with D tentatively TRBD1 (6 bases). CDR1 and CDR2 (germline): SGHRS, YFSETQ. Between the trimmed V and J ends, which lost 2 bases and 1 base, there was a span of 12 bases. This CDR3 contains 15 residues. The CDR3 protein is CASSFGDRLNYGYTF. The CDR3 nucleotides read TGCGCCAGCAGCTTTGGTGACAGGCTTAACTATGGCTACACCTTC.

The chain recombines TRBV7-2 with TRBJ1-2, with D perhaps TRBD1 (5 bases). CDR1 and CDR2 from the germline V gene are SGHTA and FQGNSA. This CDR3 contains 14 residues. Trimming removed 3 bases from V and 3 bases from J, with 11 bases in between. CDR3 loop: CASSFGTGDYGYTF. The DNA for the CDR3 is TGTGCCAGCAGCTTTGGGACGGGGGACTATGGCTACACCTTC.